A single sample gave rise to the 3 T cell receptor beta chains below, sequenced in a study of blood T cell repertoires in COVID-19. This table comes from immunoSEQ multiplex PCR, and its TCRdb copy is limited to in-frame clones, with some not included. The table shows approximately 210,000 clones, with about four fifths occurring only once. The source material was PBMCs or T cells enriched from blood (not recorded which). All receptors derive from a woman aged 60-70 years who had recovered from COVID-19.

The gene calls are TRBV9 and TRBJ2-2, with D unclear. V gave up 1 base and J gave up 7 bases, with 20 bases separating them. The germline CDR1 and CDR2 sequences are SGDLS and YYNGEE. The CDR3 totals 17 residues. The DNA for the CDR3 is TGTGCCAGCAGCGTAATCTCGTGGTCATCGGGTGGCGGGGAGCTGTTTTTT. Translated: CASSVISWSSGGGELFF.

The J gene is TRBJ2-5, the V gene TRBV5-1; D perhaps matches TRBD1 (5 bases). Germline V gene lookup returns CDR1 SGHRS and CDR2 YFSETQ. The CDR3 extends over 14 amino acids. V was trimmed by 4 bases and J by 1 base, leaving 11 bases between them. CDR3 sequence reads: CASSPAGRQETQYF. CDR3 DNA: TGCGCCAGCAGCCCCGCAGGGCGCCAAGAGACCCAGTACTTC.

The chain is built from TRBV7-2 and TRBJ2-7, with 9 bases identical to TRBD2. CDR1 and CDR2 (germline): SGHTA, FQGNSA. The CDR3 totals 14 residues. After removal of 4 bases from V and 4 bases from J, the junction contained 5 bases not matched to a gene. The CDR3 protein is CASSSLAGKYEQYF. DNA for the CDR3: TGTGCCAGCAGCTCCCTAGCGGGAAAGTACGAGCAGTACTTC.